Listed below are T cell receptor beta chains from one sample, sequenced in a study of control samples from healthy donors and cancer patients. TCRdb's copy holds only in-frame clones and misses some; the assay was immunoSEQ multiplex PCR. The sample lists 150,000 to 180,000 clones; 93% were seen once. Sample: blood. The receptors here all came from a man aged 50 to 59 in good health. The CDR3 runs from the conserved cysteine through the conserved F or W. The D gene is left open where the match is weak. Clone size is shown for a subset of rows, as once, few, many or a class of expanded clone.

TRBJ1-5	NA	TRBV6-5	NA	CASTKGGGNQPQHF	TGTGCCAGCACTAAAGGGGGGGGGAATCAGCCCCAGCATTTT
TRBJ1-5	NA	TRBV25-1	NA	CASSVWGQPQHF	TGTGCCAGCAGTGTATGGGGTCAGCCCCAGCATTTT
TRBJ1-3	NA	TRBV19	NA	CASTETLSGNTIYF	TGTGCCAGTACGGAGACACTCTCTGGAAACACCATATATTTT
TRBJ1-3	NA	TRBV9	TRBD1	CASSSRRGQGVVNTIYF	TGTGCCAGCAGCTCCCGCCGGGGACAGGGGGTAGTAAACACCATATATTTT
TRBJ1-5	NA	TRBV24-1	NA	CATSDINQPQHF	TGTGCCACCAGTGATATCAATCAGCCCCAGCATTTT
TRBJ2-3	NA	TRBV7-3	NA	CASSPLPRGDTQYF	TGTGCCAGCAGCCCCCTCCCCCGGGGAGATACGCAGTATTTT
TRBJ1-1	NA	TRBV29-1	NA	CSVGPDGTEAFF	TGCAGCGTTGGACCCGACGGGACTGAAGCTTTCTTT
TRBJ2-7	NA	TRBV10-2	NA	CASSENRVTYEQYF	TGCGCCAGCAGTGAGAACAGGGTGACTTACGAGCAGTACTTC
TRBJ1-5	NA	TRBV29-1	NA	CSVATADSNQPQHF	TGCAGCGTTGCGACAGCAGATAGCAATCAGCCCCAGCATTTT
TRBJ2-2	once	TRBV5-1	TRBD2	CASRPSGAGGPFSGELFF	TGCGCCAGCAGGCCCTCCGGAGCGGGAGGGCCGTTTTCCGGGGAGCTGTTTTTT
TRBJ2-7	NA	TRBV7-6	TRBD2	CASSLGTSGSWEQYF	TGTGCCAGCAGCTTAGGGACTAGCGGGAGTTGGGAGCAGTACTTC
TRBJ2-2	NA	TRBV19	NA	CASSMGRNTGELFF	TGTGCCAGTAGTATGGGTCGCAACACCGGGGAGCTGTTTTTT
TRBJ2-2	NA	TRBV7-3	TRBD2	CASSLKGLAGDTNTGELFF	TGTGCCAGCAGCTTAAAGGGACTAGCGGGAGACACGAACACCGGGGAGCTGTTTTTT
TRBJ2-7	NA	TRBV27	NA	CATTQGPGEQYF	TGTGCCACCACACAGGGTCCAGGCGAGCAGTACTTC
TRBJ2-7	once	TRBV7-9	TRBD2	CASSFEGAGGYEQYF	TGTGCCAGCAGCTTCGAGGGAGCGGGAGGGTACGAGCAGTACTTC
TRBJ1-6	NA	TRBV5-4	NA	CASSSPGTPGEGSLHF	TGTGCCAGCAGCAGCCCAGGGACACCTGGGGAAGGGTCCCTCCACTTT
TRBJ2-1	NA	TRBV10-2	NA	CASTGEVSYYNEQFF	TGCGCCAGCACCGGAGAGGTATCTTATTACAATGAGCAGTTCTTC
TRBJ2-1	NA	TRBV5-1	TRBD1	CASSLPTGHNEQFF	TGCGCCAGCAGCCTACCGACAGGGCACAATGAGCAGTTCTTC
TRBJ2-1	NA	TRBV7-6	NA	CASSFSGSSYNEQFF	TGTGCCAGCAGCTTTAGCGGAAGCTCCTACAATGAGCAGTTCTTC
TRBJ2-5	NA	TRBV9	NA	CASSAQTLRETQYF	TGTGCCAGCAGCGCCCAAACCTTGCGAGAGACCCAGTACTTC
TRBJ2-3	NA	TRBV10-3	NA	CAITPVGSDTQYF	TGTGCCATCACTCCCGTAGGGTCAGATACGCAGTATTTT
TRBJ2-7	NA	TRBV27	NA	CASSSPRPPYEQYF	TGTGCCAGCAGTTCCCCTCGGCCCCCCTACGAGCAGTACTTC
TRBJ2-5	NA	TRBV5-1	NA	CASSWSSEETQYF	TGCGCCAGCAGCTGGAGCTCGGAAGAGACCCAGTACTTC
TRBJ1-2	NA	TRBV2	NA	CASKTGQNFNYGYTF	TGTGCCAGCAAGACAGGTCAAAACTTTAACTATGGCTACACCTTC
TRBJ1-6	NA	TRBV30	NA	CAWRPRSGGGSPLHF	TGTGCCTGGAGGCCGAGGTCAGGTGGAGGTTCACCCCTCCACTTT
TRBJ2-1	NA	TRBV5-6	NA	CASSLLGTIEQFF	TGTGCCAGCAGCTTGCTGGGTACTATTGAGCAGTTCTTC